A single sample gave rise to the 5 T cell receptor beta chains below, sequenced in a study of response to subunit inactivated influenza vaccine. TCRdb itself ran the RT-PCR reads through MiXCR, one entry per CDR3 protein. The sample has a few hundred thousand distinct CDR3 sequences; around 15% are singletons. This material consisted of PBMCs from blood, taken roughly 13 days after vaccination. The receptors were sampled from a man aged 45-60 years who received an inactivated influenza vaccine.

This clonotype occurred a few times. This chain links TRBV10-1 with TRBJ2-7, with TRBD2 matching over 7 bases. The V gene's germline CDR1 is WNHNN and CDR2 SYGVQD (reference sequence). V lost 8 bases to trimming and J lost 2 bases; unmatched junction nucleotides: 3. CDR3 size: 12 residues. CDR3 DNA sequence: TGCGCCAGCCGGGAGGCACCCTACGAGCAGTACTTC. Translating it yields CASREAPYEQYF.

The CDR3 protein is CAWSRRGNTEAFF. The CDR3, as DNA: TGTGCCTGGAGTCGAAGGGGGAACACTGAAGCTTTCTTT. The chain combines TRBV30 with TRBJ1-1; possible D gene TRBD1, 5 bases. The V end lost 2 bases, the J end lost 1 base, and 8 bases lay between the germline ends. CDR3 length: 13 residues. Per the germline V gene, CDR1 is GTSNPN and CDR2 is SVGIG (reference sequence).

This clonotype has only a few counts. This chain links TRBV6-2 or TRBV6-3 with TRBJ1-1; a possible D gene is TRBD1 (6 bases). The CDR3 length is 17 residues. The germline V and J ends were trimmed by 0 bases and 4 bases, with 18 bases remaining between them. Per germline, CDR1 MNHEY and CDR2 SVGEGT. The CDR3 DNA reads TGTGCCAGCAGTTACTCCCCCTTGAGGGGGTCGGGCACTGAAGCTTTCTTT. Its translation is CASSYSPLRGSGTEAFF.

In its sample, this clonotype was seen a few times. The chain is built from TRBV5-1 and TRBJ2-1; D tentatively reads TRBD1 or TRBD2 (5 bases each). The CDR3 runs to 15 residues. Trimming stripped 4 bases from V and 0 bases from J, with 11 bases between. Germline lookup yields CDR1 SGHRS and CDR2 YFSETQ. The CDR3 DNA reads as TGCGCCAGCAGCCCGGGACCGAGCTCCTACAATGAGCAGTTCTTC. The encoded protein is CASSPGPSSYNEQFF.

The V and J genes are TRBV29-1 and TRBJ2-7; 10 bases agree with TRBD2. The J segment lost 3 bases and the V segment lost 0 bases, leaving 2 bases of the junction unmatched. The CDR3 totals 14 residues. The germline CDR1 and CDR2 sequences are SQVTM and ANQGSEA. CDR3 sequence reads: CSVEELAGGYEQYF. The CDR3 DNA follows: TGCAGCGTTGAAGAATTAGCGGGAGGCTACGAGCAGTACTTC.